Below are 9 T cell receptor beta chains sequenced from a single sample in a study of T cells in pancreatic ductal adenocarcinoma. The protocol was immunoSEQ multiplex PCR, while the TCRdb copy is restricted to in-frame clones and leaves out a portion. Seen here are tens of thousands of clones, around 90% observed once, and the top ten hold less than 2.5%. Selected pancreatic ductal adenocarcinoma patients had undergone surgery without neoadjuvant therapy. Sequenced material: PBMCs. The source is a human donor with pancreatic ductal adenocarcinoma.

V is TRBV20-1 and J is TRBJ2-3; the D is unclear. CDR1 and CDR2 from the germline V gene are DFQATT and SNEGSKA (reference sequence). V was shortened by 6 bases and J by 5 bases, with 6 bases between the two germline ends. CDR3 length equals 10 residues. CDR3 DNA sequence: TGCAGTGCCAGTAAAGATACGCAGTATTTT. Its translation: CSASKDTQYF.

The genes are TRBV9 and TRBJ1-2; TRBD1 matches 7 bases. This CDR3 has 13 amino acids. Germline V gene sequence: CDR1 SGDLS, CDR2 YYNGEE. The V and J ends lost 1 base and 6 bases, in that order; junction bases with no gene match: 3. The CDR3 DNA sequence: TGTGCCAGCAGCGTACGCCAGGGGGATGGCTACACCTTC. It is translated as CASSVRQGDGYTF.

The chain employs TRBV28 and TRBJ2-1; 9 positions match TRBD2. In germline, CDR1 is MDHEN, CDR2 SYDVKM. This CDR3 contains 18 residues. J lost 4 bases, V lost 6 bases, and 16 bases had no gene match. For the CDR3, the DNA is TGTGCCAGCAGCAGATGGCCAGGTACTAGCGGGTCTTACAATGAGCAGTTCTTC. Translated, it gives CASSRWPGTSGSYNEQFF.

The chain carries TRBV28 and TRBJ1-1, with a tentative D call TRBD1 (6 bases). The ends were cut back, 5 bases at V and 1 base at J, with 26 bases in the middle. Germline assignment: CDR1 MDHEN and CDR2 SYDVKM. CDR3 length: 19 residues. CDR3 sequence reads: CASSRGGWGAPEGNTEAFF. The CDR3 DNA reads as TGTGCCAGCAGTCGGGGGGGATGGGGGGCTCCTGAGGGGAACACTGAAGCTTTCTTT.

CDR3 residues: CASSLIGGQTDTQYF. The CDR3 nucleotides read TGCGCCAGCAGCTTGATCGGGGGGCAGACAGATACGCAGTATTTT. The chain links TRBV5-1 to TRBJ2-3; a possible D gene is TRBD2 (7 bases). V was shortened by 1 base and J by 3 bases, with 12 bases between the two germline ends. The germline gives CDR1 SGHRS, CDR2 YFSETQ. The CDR3 has 15 amino acids.

The rearrangement joins TRBV29-1 to TRBJ1-1; D remains unclear. CDR3 size: 13 residues. V lost 7 bases and J lost 6, with 18 bases in between. The germline V gene encodes CDR1 SQVTM and CDR2 ANQGSEA. The CDR3: CSGVRTVAAEAFF. The CDR3 DNA reads as TGCAGCGGAGTACGGACGGTAGCCGCTGAAGCTTTCTTT.

CDR3 sequence: CASSAGQASDGYTF. The CDR3 DNA is TGTGCCAGCAGTGCCGGACAGGCATCCGACGGCTACACCTTC. The chain joins TRBV6-1 to TRBJ1-2; 7 nucleotides align to TRBD1. The CDR3 is 14 residues long. Germline CDR1 MNHNS, CDR2 SASEGT. Trimming took 4 bases from V and 8 from J; bases not matched to a gene: 10.

This clone is a singleton in its sample. As DNA, the CDR3 is TGTGCCAGCAGTTTTCTCACAGGCTACAATGAGCAGTTCTTC. Protein sequence: CASSFLTGYNEQFF. This chain uses TRBV28 with TRBJ2-1; D perhaps matches TRBD1 (5 bases). Per the germline V gene, CDR1 is MDHEN and CDR2 is SYDVKM. The CDR3 length is 14 residues. V lost 3 bases, J lost 3 bases, and 9 bases lay in between.

The chain uses TRBV13 and TRBJ2-5; D unresolved. Trimming took off 5 bases at V and 2 bases at J, with 6 bases between the two ends. Germline V gives CDR1 PRHDT, CDR2 FYEKMQ (reference sequence). The CDR3 spans 12 residues. The CDR3 loop reads CASSGSQETQYF. CDR3 DNA: TGTGCCAGCAGCGGGTCTCAAGAGACCCAGTACTTC. Full variable domain (rest looked up from reference TRBV13 and TRBJ2-5): AAGVIQSPRHLIKEKRETATLKCYPIPRHDTVYWYQQGPGQDPQFLISFYEKMQSDKGSIPDRFSAQQFSDYHSELNMSSLELGDSALYFCASSGSQETQYFGPGTRLLVL.